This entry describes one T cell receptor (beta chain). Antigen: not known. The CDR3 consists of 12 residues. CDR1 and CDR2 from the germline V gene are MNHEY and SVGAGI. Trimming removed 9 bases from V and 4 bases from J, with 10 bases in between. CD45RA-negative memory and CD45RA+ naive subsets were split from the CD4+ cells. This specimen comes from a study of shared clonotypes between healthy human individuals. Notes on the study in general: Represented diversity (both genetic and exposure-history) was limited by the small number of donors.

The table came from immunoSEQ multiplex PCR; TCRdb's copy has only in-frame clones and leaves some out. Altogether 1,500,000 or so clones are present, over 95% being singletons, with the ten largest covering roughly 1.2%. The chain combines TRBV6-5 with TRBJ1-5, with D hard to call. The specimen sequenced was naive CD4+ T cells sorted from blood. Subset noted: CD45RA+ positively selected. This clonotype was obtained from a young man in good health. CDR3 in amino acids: CASGPGNQPQHF. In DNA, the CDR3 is TGTGCCAGTGGGCCTGGGAATCAGCCCCAGCATTTT.